This T cell receptor beta chain appears in the sequencing data of a study of blood T cell repertoires in COVID-19. Across the whole study: Italy, Spain and the United States were the sources of the convalescent and acute COVID-19 samples. Sources were T cells, B-cell-depleted T cells, or PBMCs; the material itself was cDNA or gDNA.

This clone is a singleton in its sample. CDR3 length: 14 amino acids. V shed 4 bases and J 4 bases; nucleotides not matched to a gene: 7. Germline V gene sequence: CDR1 SGHRS, CDR2 YFSETQ. Methods used by the authors: Nucleated cell counts were estimated from reference gene primer amplification. Profiled with immunoSEQ multiplex PCR; TCRdb holds only in-frame clones, not every one. D and trimming were read from the DNA, whereas the V and J calls and clone size are those reported in that table. The sample has 95,000 to 110,000 clones; 84% are singletons. The genes are TRBV5-1 and TRBJ2-7; 8 bases line up with TRBD1. Sequences were obtained from peripheral blood. The receptor's source is a human donor in a cohort sampled during active COVID-19. CDR3 sequence reads: CASSPRQGTYEQYF. The CDR3, as DNA: TGCGCCAGCAGCCCGAGACAGGGGACGTACGAGCAGTACTTC.